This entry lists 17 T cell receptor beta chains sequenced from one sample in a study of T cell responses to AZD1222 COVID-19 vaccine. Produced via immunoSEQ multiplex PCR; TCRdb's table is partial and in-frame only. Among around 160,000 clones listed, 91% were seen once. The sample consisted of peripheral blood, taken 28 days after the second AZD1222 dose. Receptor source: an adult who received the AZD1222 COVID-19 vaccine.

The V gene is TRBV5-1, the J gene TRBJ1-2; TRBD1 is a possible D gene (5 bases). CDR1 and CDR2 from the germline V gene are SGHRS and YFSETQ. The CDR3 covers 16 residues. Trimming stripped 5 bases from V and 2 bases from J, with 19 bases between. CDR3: CASRQQGLPLNYGYTF. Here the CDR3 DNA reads TGCGCCAGCAGGCAGCAGGGTTTGCCCTTAAACTATGGCTACACCTTC.

In nucleotides, the CDR3 is TGTGCCACCGGGGGGACTAGCGACTCCTACGAGCAGTACTTC. Protein product: CATGGTSDSYEQYF. This rearrangement joins TRBV19 to TRBJ2-7, with 10 nucleotides matching TRBD2. The CDR3 is 14 amino acids. CDR1 LNHDA and CDR2 SQIVND come from the germline V gene (reference sequence). V lost 10 bases to trimming and J lost 0 bases; unmatched junction nucleotides: 6.

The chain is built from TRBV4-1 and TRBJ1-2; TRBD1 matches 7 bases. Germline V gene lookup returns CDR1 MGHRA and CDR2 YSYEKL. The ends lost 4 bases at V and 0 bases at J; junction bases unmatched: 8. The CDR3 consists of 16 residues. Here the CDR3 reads CASSRAQGDSNYGYTF. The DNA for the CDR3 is TGCGCCAGCAGCCGTGCCCAGGGGGACTCTAACTATGGCTACACCTTC.

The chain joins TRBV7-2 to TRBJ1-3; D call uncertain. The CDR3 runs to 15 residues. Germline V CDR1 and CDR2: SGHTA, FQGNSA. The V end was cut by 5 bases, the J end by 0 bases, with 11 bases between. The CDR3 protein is CASSTQESSGNTIYF. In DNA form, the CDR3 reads TGTGCCAGCAGCACCCAGGAGAGCTCTGGAAACACCATATATTTT. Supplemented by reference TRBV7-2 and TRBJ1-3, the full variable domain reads GAGVSQSPSNKVTEKGKDVELRCDPISGHTALYWYRQSLGQGLEFLIYFQGNSAPDKSGLPSDRFSAERTGGSVSTLTIQRTQQEDSAVYLCASSTQESSGNTIYFGEGSWLTVV.

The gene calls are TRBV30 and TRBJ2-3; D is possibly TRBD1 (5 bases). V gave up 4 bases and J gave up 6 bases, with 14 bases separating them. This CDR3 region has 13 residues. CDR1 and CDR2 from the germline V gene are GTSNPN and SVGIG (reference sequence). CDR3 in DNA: TGTGCCTGGAAGGGGCTTTCAGTGGATACGCAGTATTTT. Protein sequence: CAWKGLSVDTQYF. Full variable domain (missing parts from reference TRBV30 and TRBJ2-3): SQTIHQWPATLVQPVGSPLSLECTVEGTSNPNLYWYRQAAGRGLQLLFYSVGIGQISSEVPQNLSASRPQDRQFILSSKKLLLSDSGFYLCAWKGLSVDTQYFGPGTRLTVL.

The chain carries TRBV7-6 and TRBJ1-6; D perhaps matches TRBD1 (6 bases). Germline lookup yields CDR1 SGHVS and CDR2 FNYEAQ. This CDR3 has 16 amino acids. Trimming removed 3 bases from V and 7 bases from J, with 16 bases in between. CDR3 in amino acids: CASSLEPGQRNSPLHF. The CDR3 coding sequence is TGTGCCAGCAGCTTGGAGCCGGGACAAAGAAATTCACCCCTCCACTTT.

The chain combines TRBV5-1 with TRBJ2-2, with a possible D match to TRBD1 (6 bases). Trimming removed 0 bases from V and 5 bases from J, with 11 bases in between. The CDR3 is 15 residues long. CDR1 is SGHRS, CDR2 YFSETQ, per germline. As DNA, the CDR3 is TGCGCCAGCAGCTTGGATGTGGGGGCGACCGGGGAGCTGTTTTTT. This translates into CASSLDVGATGELFF.

Written as DNA, the CDR3 is TGTGCCAGCAGCAACGGGGAAATCTCACCCCTCCACTTT. It yields the protein CASSNGEISPLHF. The chain links TRBV25-1 to TRBJ1-6; D unclear. Germline V gene sequence: CDR1 MGHDK, CDR2 SYGVNS. V lost 6 bases and J 10 bases, leaving 13 bases between the germline ends. The CDR3 consists of 13 residues.

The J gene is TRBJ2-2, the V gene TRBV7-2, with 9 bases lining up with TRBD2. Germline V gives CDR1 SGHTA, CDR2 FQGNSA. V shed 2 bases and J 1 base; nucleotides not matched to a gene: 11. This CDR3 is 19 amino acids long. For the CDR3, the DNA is TGTGCCAGCAGCTTACTTTTCTGGCGGGGGGGCCGGAACACCGGGGAGCTGTTTTTT. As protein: CASSLLFWRGGRNTGELFF.

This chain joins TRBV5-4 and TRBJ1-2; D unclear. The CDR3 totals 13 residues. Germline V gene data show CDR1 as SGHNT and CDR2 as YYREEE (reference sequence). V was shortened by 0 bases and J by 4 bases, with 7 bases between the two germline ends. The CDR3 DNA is TGTGCCAGCAGCTTGGTGTCAGCCTATGGCTACACCTTC. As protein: CASSLVSAYGYTF.

The CDR3 DNA sequence: TGTGCCAGCTCACCACCGTCAGGGGATATAGGCTACACCTTC. Protein product: CASSPPSGDIGYTF. This chain links TRBV18 with TRBJ1-2; D may be TRBD1 (6 bases). With 0 bases removed from V and 8 bases from J, the gap between germline ends came to 13 bases. This CDR3 has 14 amino acids. CDR1 is KGHSH and CDR2 is LQKENI in the germline V gene.

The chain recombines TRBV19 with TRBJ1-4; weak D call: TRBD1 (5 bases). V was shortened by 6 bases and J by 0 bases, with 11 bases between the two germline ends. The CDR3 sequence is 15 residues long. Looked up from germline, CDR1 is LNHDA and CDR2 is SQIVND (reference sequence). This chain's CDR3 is CASRAGGATNEKLFF. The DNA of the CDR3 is TGTGCCAGTAGGGCCGGGGGGGCAACTAATGAAAAACTGTTTTTT.

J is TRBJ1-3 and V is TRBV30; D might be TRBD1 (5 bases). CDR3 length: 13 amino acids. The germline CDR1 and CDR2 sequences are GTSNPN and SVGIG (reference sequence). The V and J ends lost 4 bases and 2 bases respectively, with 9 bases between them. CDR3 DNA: TGTGCCTGGATGCTGGGGCCTGGAAACACCATATATTTT. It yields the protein CAWMLGPGNTIYF.

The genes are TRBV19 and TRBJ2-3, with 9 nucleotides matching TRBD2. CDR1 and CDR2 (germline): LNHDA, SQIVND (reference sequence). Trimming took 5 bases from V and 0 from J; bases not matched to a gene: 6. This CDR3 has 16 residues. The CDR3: CASSRRAGGSTDTQYF. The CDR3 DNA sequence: TGTGCCAGTAGTCGCAGAGCGGGGGGTAGCACAGATACGCAGTATTTT.

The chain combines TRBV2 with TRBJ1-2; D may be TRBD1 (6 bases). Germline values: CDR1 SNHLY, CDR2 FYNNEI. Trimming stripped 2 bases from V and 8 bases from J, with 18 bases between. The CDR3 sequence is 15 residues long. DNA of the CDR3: TGTGCCAGCAGTGAAAGCAGGGGAGGAATTAAAGGCTACACCTTC. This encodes CASSESRGGIKGYTF.

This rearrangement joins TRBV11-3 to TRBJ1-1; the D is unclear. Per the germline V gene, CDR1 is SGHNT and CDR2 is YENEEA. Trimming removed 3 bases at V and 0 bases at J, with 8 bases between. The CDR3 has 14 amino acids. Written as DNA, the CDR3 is TGTGCCAGCAGCTTGGAGCAGATGAACACTGAAGCTTTCTTT. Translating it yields CASSLEQMNTEAFF.

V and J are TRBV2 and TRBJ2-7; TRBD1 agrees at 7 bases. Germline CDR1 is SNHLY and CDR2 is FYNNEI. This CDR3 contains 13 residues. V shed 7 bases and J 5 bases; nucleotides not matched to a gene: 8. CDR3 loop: CASTGRGRNEQYF. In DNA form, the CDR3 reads TGTGCCAGCACTGGTAGGGGGCGGAACGAGCAGTACTTC.